This is a list of T cell receptor beta chains from one sample in a study of blood T cell repertoires in COVID-19. Some clones are missing from TCRdb's copy, which holds only in-frame ones; the method was immunoSEQ multiplex PCR. Among 150,000 or so clones listed, 83% were seen once. Material: peripheral blood. Receptors originate from an older woman with COVID-19, enrolled during active disease. CDR3s leave out the opening cysteine and the closing phenylalanine or tryptophan. Part of the rows lack a size; the others show once, few, many or a class for expanded clones.

TRBV18,.,ASSQTQGGLAKNIQY
TRBV2,.,ASSGGQGNYGYT
TRBV11-3,few,ASSPRDYPTGELF
TRBV7-3,.,ASSMRTGGVNYGYT
TRBV18,.,ASSPPLAGPNEQF
TRBV7-2,.,ASSAPDRNYGYT
TRBV7-2,.,ASSLTRLGKNIQY
TRBV12-3/TRBV12-4,.,ASSLRDNEKLF
TRBV6-1,.,ASSDFEGPASYNEQF
TRBV7-3,few,ASSFGHMNTEAF
TRBV7-2,.,ACSGSGRGYT
TRBV7-3,.,ASSSAGRSETEQF
TRBV24-1,.,ATSDSRTGGAYGYT
TRBV7-9,few,ASSRGGRANNEQF
TRBV29-1,.,SVERRFTDTQY
TRBV5-1,few,ASSQRLAQTGELF
TRBV7-8,.,ASSLELGNQPQH
TRBV9,.,ASSAASGSTDTQY
TRBV7-8,.,ASSLGGFAGQGRELF
TRBV7-3,many,ASSKDRGAEAF
TRBV3-1/TRBV3-2,.,ASSPSGLDTQY
TRBV6-6,.,ASSYSGQGSVDTQY
TRBV11-2,.,ASSLAGQGAFGNTIY
TRBV27,.,ASSRGQWVTEAF
TRBV6-5,.,ASSRTGRNSPLH
TRBV15,.,ATSSPGGYQETQY
TRBV5-1,.,ASSFRERASADTQY
TRBV10-1,few,ASSDGTVKYEQY
TRBV4-1,.,ASSPPEEGQGFSQPQH
TRBV6-5,.,ASTRQGGDEQY
TRBV14,.,ASSQGGLGLGNSPLH
TRBV18,.,ASSPDRGLTLSEQF
TRBV7-2,.,ASSLGDRVNQPQH
TRBV7-2,.,ASSFPLGGNYGYT
TRBV6-5,.,ASRETENYGYT
TRBV27,.,ASSTGWSAEAF
TRBV5-1,.,ASSLGTGDNQPQH
TRBV9,.,ASSGYSNTEAF
TRBV5-8,.,ASSLVPNTEAF
TRBV5-1,.,ASGTGGTEKLF
TRBV18,few,ASSPLGMLNTEAF